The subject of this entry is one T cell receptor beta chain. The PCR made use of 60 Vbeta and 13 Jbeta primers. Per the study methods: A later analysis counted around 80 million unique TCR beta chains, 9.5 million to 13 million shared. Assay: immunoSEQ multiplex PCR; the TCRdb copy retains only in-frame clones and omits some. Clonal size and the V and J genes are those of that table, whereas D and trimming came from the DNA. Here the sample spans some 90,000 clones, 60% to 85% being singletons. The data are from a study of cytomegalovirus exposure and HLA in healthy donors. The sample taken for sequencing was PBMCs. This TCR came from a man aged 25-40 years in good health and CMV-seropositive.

Here the CDR3 reads CASSQTRGNYGYTF. CDR3 nucleotides: TGCGCCAGCAGCCAGACTCGTGGTAACTATGGCTACACCTTC. The chain links TRBV5-1 to TRBJ1-2; D unresolved. The CDR3 runs to 14 residues. Germline V lookup: CDR1 SGHRS, CDR2 YFSETQ. Trimming removed 4 bases from V and 1 base from J, with 11 bases in between.